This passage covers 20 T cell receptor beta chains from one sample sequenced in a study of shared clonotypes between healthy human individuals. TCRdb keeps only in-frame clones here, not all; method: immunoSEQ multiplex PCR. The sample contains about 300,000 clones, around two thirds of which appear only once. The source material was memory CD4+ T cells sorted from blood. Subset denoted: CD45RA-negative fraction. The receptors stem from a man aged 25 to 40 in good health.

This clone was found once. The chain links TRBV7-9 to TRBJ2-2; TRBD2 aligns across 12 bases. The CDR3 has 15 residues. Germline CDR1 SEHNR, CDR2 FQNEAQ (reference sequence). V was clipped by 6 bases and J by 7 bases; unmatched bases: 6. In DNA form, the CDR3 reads TGTGCCAGCAGGAGACTAGCGGGAGTTGGCGGGGAGCTGTTTTTT. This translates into CASRRLAGVGGELFF.

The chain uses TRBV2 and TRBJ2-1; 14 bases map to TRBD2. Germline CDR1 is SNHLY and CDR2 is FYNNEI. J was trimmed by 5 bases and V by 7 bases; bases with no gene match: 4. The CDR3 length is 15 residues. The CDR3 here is CASTQGLAGDNEQFF. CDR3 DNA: TGTGCCAGCACCCAGGGACTAGCGGGGGACAATGAGCAGTTCTTC.

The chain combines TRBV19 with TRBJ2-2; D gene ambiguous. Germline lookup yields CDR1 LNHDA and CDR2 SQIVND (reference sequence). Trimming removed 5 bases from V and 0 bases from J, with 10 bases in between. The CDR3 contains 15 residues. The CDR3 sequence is CASSPRVPNTGELFF. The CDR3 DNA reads TGTGCCAGTAGTCCCAGAGTCCCGAACACCGGGGAGCTGTTTTTT.

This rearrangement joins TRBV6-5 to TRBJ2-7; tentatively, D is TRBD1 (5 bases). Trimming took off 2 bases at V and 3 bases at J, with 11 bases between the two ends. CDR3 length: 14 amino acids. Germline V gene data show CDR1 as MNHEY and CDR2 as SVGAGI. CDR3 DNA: TGTGCCAGCAGTTACGTAGGGGCGAGCTACGAGCAGTACTTC. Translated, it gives CASSYVGASYEQYF.

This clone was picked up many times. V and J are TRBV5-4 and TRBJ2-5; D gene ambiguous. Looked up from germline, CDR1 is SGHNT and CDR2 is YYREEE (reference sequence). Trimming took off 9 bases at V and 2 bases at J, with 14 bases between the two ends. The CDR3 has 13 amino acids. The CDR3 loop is CATSSTYQETQYF. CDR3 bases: TGTGCCACATCATCGACGTATCAAGAGACCCAGTACTTC.

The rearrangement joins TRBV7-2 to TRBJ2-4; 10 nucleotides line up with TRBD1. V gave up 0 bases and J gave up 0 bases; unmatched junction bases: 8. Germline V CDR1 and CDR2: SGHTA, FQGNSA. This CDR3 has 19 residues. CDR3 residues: CASSLAGTGVHLAKNIQYF. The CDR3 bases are TGTGCCAGCAGCTTAGCAGGGACAGGGGTGCATCTAGCCAAAAACATTCAGTACTTC.

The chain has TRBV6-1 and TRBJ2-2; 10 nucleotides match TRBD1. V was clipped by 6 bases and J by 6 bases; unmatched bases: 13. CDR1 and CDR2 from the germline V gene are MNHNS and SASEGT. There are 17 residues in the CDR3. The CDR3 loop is CASRERGTGVGSGELFF. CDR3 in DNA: TGTGCCAGCAGGGAAAGAGGGACAGGGGTCGGCTCCGGGGAGCTGTTTTTT.

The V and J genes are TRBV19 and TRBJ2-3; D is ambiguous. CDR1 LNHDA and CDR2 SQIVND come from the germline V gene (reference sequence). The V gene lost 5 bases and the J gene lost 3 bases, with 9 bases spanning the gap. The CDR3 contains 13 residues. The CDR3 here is CASSLQKTDTQYF. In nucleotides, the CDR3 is TGTGCCAGTAGTTTACAGAAGACAGATACGCAGTATTTT.

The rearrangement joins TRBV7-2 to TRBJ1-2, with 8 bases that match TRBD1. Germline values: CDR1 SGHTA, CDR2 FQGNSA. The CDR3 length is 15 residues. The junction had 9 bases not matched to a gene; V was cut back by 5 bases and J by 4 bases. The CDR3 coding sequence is TGTGCCAGCAGCGCGTCGTCAGGGGGCTCCTATGGCTACACCTTC. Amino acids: CASSASSGGSYGYTF.

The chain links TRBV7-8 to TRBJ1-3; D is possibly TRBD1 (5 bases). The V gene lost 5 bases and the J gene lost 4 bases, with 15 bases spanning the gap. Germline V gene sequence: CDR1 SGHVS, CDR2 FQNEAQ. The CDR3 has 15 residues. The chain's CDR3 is CASSRGGTIGNTIYF. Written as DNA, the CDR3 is TGTGCCAGCAGCCGCGGAGGGACGATCGGAAACACCATATATTTT.

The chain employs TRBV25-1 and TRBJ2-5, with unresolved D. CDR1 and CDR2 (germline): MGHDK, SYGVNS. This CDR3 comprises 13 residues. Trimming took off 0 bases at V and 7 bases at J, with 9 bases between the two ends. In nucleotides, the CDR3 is TGTGCCAGCAGTGAATACTCGGACGGGACCCAGTACTTC. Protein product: CASSEYSDGTQYF. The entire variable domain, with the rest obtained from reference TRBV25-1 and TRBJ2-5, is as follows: EADIYQTPRYLVIGTGKKITLECSQTMGHDKMYWYQQDPGMELHLIHYSYGVNSTEKGDLSSESTVSRIRTEHFPLTLESARPSHTSQYLCASSEYSDGTQYFGPGTRLLVL.

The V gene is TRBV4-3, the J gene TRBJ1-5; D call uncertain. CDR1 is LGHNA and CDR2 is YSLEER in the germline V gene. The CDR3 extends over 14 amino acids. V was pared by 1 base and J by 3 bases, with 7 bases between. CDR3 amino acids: CASSQGQLNQPQHF. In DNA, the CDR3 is TGCGCCAGCAGCCAAGGGCAACTCAATCAGCCCCAGCATTTT.

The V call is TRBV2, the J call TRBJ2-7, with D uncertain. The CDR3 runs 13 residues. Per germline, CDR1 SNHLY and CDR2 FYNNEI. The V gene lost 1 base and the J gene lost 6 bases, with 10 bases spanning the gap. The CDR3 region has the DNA TGTGCCAGCAGTGAAGGTCCTAGAACCGAGCAGTACTTC. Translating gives CASSEGPRTEQYF.

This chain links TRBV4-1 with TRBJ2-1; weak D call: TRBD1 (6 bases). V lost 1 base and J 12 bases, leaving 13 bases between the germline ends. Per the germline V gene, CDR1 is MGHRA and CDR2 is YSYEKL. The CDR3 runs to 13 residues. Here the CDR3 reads CASSQGMETGQFF. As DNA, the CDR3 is TGCGCCAGCAGCCAAGGTATGGAGACAGGGCAGTTCTTC.

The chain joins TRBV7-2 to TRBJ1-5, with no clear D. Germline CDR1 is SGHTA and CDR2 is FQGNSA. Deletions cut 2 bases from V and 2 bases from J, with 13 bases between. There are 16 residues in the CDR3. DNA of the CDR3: TGTGCCAGCAGCTTAACCGGACTCTGGGGCAATCAGCCCCAGCATTTT. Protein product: CASSLTGLWGNQPQHF.

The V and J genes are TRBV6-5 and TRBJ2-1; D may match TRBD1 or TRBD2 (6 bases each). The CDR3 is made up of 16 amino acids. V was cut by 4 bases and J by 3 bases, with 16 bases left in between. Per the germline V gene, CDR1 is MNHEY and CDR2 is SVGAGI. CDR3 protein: CASSCSPGGGYNEQFF. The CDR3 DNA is TGTGCCAGCAGTTGCTCCCCCGGGGGCGGCTACAATGAGCAGTTCTTC.

The CDR3 here is CASSREEGYTF. The CDR3 coding sequence is TGTGCCAGCAGCAGGGAGGAAGGCTACACCTTC. The J gene is TRBJ1-2, the V gene TRBV9; D is undetermined. The CDR3 covers 11 residues. The ends were cut back, 4 bases at V and 8 bases at J, with 9 bases in the middle. The germline CDR1 and CDR2 sequences are SGDLS and YYNGEE. Drawing the rest from reference TRBV9 and TRBJ1-2, the complete variable domain is DSGVTQTPKHLITATGQRVTLRCSPRSGDLSVYWYQQSLDQGLQFLIQYYNGEERAKGNILERFSAQQFPDLHSELNLSSLELGDSALYFCASSREEGYTFGSGTRLTVV.

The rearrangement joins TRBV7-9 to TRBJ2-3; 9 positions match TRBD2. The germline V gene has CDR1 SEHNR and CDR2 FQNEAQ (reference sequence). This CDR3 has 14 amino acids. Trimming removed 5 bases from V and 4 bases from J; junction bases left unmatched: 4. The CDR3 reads CASSPIAGADTQYF. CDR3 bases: TGTGCCAGCAGCCCCATAGCGGGAGCAGATACGCAGTATTTT.

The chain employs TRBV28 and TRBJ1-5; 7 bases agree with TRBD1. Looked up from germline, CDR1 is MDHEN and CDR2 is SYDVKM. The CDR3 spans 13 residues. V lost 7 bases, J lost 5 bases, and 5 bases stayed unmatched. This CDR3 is CASIDRADQPQHF. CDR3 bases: TGTGCCAGCATTGACAGGGCCGATCAGCCCCAGCATTTT. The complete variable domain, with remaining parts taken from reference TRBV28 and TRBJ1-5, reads DVKVTQSSRYLVKRTGEKVFLECVQDMDHENMFWYRQDPGLGLRLIYFSYDVKMKEKGDIPEGYSVSREKKERFSLILESASTNQTSMYLCASIDRADQPQHFGDGTRLSIL.

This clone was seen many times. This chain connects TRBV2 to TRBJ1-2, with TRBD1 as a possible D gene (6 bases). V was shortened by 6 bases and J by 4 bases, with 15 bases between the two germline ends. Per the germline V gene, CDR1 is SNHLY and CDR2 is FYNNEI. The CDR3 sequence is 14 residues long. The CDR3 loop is CASSRDTAGYGYTF. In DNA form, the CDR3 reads TGTGCCAGCAGCCGGGACACCGCTGGCTATGGCTACACCTTC.